This T cell receptor beta chain was recorded in a study of blood T cell repertoires in COVID-19 (dated by TCRdb to the early 2020s). Concerning the study at large: The collaborator samples originated in the United States, Italy and Spain and spanned the acute and convalescent phases of COVID-19. The prospective study material was composed of cDNA or gDNA derived from T cells, B-cell-depleted T cells, or PBMCs. Subjects who had been exposed to COVID-19, were actively infected with it, or had recovered from it provided the deeply sampled blood TCRbeta repertoires that made up the dataset. The repertoires were made available in a free public database intended to serve as a resource for research on the immune response to SARS-CoV-2. The samples were drawn from the first 160 participants of the ongoing ImmuneRACE study and from 950 to 1,500 subjects provided by 6 global collaborators. A de-identified subject ID, COVID-19 status, age in years and sex were almost always included in the sample metadata. Where available, HLA class I and class II types were obtained from metadata supplied by the sample provider rather than from assay-based typing. The paper as a whole reports these results and caveats: Clinical and demographic metadata were provided uncurated, with the amount varying by source and participant.

V loses 1 base, J loses 7 bases, and the germline ends lie 8 bases apart. There are 13 amino acids in the CDR3, from cysteine to phenylalanine inclusive. Only the CDR3 DNA is retained, 39 bases long and in frame from the first base. The CDR1 and CDR2 encoded by the germline V gene are SGHTA and FQGNSA. Note on this clone: Its specific antigen is unknown. Qualities for individual bases were not recorded, and no much larger clone is one base off.

The immunoSEQ Assay, a bias-controlled multiplex PCR, was used to amplify TCRbeta CDR3 regions from genomic DNA. Under the source paper's analysis protocol: Within the assay, amplification of reference gene primers was used to estimate how many nucleated cells each sample contained. Sequence reads were collapsed and filtered to measure the absolute abundance of every unique TCRbeta CDR3 rearrangement. Productive Simpson clonality was computed per sample as the square root of Simpson's diversity index over productive rearrangements. TCRdb took over this immuneACCESS table, retaining in-frame rearrangements with V and J assigned. Such tables are incomplete; in checked studies, under half of the missing clones stem from an unresolved V gene, and the remainder is unexplained. V, J and clone size were drawn from that table, and D and trimming were deduced from the DNA. The sample data list around 190,000 clones, and approximately 81% of these were observed just once. The ten largest clones take up almost 5% of the sample.

Collaborating institutions collected whole blood in K2EDTA tubes following their own protocols. For TCRbeta analysis, collaborators shipped samples in one of three forms: frozen whole blood, isolated PBMCs, or DNA extracted from either of those sample types. The TCR comes from an elderly woman with acute or convalescent COVID-19. Sequences were obtained from peripheral blood. The receptor chain draws on TRBV7-2 and TRBJ2-1; the D gene is not confidently resolved. CDR3 reads: CASSLEARNEQFF. The base sequence is TGTGCCAGCAGCTTAGAGGCTAGGAATGAGCAGTTCTTC.